This TCR beta chain was profiled in a study of cytomegalovirus exposure and HLA in healthy donors. The donors gave bone marrow, and they were healthy. To note about this clone: Its cognate antigen is unknown.

CDR1 and CDR2 from the germline V gene are LGHNA and YSLEER. The CDR3 consists of 18 residues. Trimming pared 0 bases from V and 5 bases from J, leaving 22 bases between. The PCR made use of 60 Vbeta and 13 Jbeta primers. Data came from immunoSEQ multiplex PCR; TCRdb stores just in-frame clones and leaves some out. The data contain 50,000 or so clones, approximately 80% of them singletons. General study results and limits: The Asian-associated ancestry cluster reportedly had fewer N-insertions than the roughly 700-donor mean in a later analysis. Within an earlier analysis, most TCR beta V segments proved productive either about 90% or about 30% of the time.

The receptor was isolated from a female donor in good health and CMV-seronegative. This chain joins TRBV4-3 and TRBJ1-2; D is perhaps TRBD1 (5 bases). The sequencing sample was made of PBMCs. The CDR3 coding sequence is TGCGCCAGCAGCCAAGATCTCACAGGAGTTGATATTAAATATGGCTACACCTTC. It specifies CASSQDLTGVDIKYGYTF.